This TCR beta chain was identified during a study of CD8+CD57+ T cells in acquired aplastic anemia (dated by TCRdb to about 2018). As for the study more broadly: Extracted DNA from sorted CD4+ and CD8+ cells averaged around 3.3 ug, ranging from roughly 0.19 to 27.4 ug. CD8+CD57+ expansion was defined as a frequency above the mean frequency observed in healthy subjects. The investigation overall reported the following: Around 27 CD8+ CDR3 sequences were shared between patients and controls but appeared highly expressed in patients and within their immunodominant clones. Patients and healthy controls showed no significant difference in CD8+ Simpson's diversity (P=0.060).

Flow cytometry had shown CD8+CD57+ cell expansion in the patients selected for sequencing. Severe acquired aplastic anemia was diagnosed in all patients according to International Study of Aplastic Anemia and Agranulocytosis and Camitta criteria. No patient had received any therapy when blood was sampled. TCR repertoires of sorted CD4+ and CD8+ blood T cells from severe aplastic anemia patients and healthy subjects were deep-sequenced in the study. Patients were enrolled in the USA under clinicaltrials.gov protocols 00001620, 01623167, 00001397, 00071045, 00081523 and 00961064. Ficoll-Paque density gradient centrifugation was used to isolate peripheral blood mononuclear cells. Before DNA extraction, CD4+ and CD8+ T cells were sorted with FACS or magnetic beads. CDR1 and CDR2 are read off the germline V gene (reference sequence) as MNHEY and SMNVEV. The CDR3 starts with the cysteine, ends with the phenylalanine, and has 14 residues. The retained sequence is limited to the CDR3, 42 bases, with the frame set at the first base.

Genomic DNA was used as template for profiling of TCR beta VDJ combinations and CDR3 sequences. TCR repertoire sequencing was run on an Illumina HiSeq 2000. From the authors' description of their analysis: TRBV/TRBJ rearrangement plots, CDR3 size and DJ length profiles, and Simpson's diversity index were used to evaluate the repertoires. The most abundant DNA sequence in the deep sequencing data was taken as the immunodominant clone. CDR3 amino acid sequences were screened for sharing across subjects and compared with published repertoires and the VDJdb database. Clones were called with MiXCR by TCRdb after fastp trimmed the public reads at Q25, and only in-frame beta chains were retained. Rows merge per CDR3 protein into single entries with the most common DNA and genes. The V and J calls come from TCRdb's annotation, not from the publication. A total of about 180,000 distinct CDR3 sequences appear in this sample, under 55% of them only once. Clones ranked in the top ten supply around 1.1% of the sample.

This clonotype was detected once. What antigen it recognizes has not been identified. Its ends do not fully match the called genes, so a read error is possible. This sequence originates from a human donor with aplastic anemia. The rearrangement combines TRBV27 with TRBJ1-1; 8 central nucleotides agree with TRBD1. The sequenced sample was sorted CD4+, CD8+, or CD8+CD57+ T cells (not recorded which) from PBMCs. The CDR3: CASRHQGAGTDAFF. DNA sequence: TGTGCCAGCAGGCATCAGGGGGCCGGTACTGATGCTTTCTTT.